The clone carrying this T cell receptor (beta chain) was recorded once. The data belong to a study of technical replicates of blood from a handful of donors. This table comes from immunoSEQ multiplex PCR, and its TCRdb copy is limited to in-frame clones, with some not included. Among tens of thousands of clones listed, about 91% were seen once. CDR1 SGHDT and CDR2 YYEEEE come from the germline V gene. Trimming at V came to 5 bases and at J to 0 bases, leaving 15 bases not matched to a gene. The CDR3 totals 18 residues. The sequence derives from a human donor in good health. The V call is TRBV5-6, the J call TRBJ1-1, with 8 bases fitting TRBD1. The sequencing input was T cells isolated from PBMCs. CDR3 sequence reads: CASRNSRSRGLMNTEAFF. For the CDR3, the DNA is TGTGCCAGCAGAAACTCGCGTTCCAGGGGGCTTATGAACACTGAAGCTTTCTTT.